This T cell receptor beta chain was found in a study of PD-1 blockade in classical Hodgkin lymphoma. Study-level points and caveats: Baseline diversity was lower in partial responders and progressors than complete responders. Relapsed/refractory patients reportedly had lower baseline diversity than newly diagnosed patients. After ASCT, patients who started nivolumab under 1 year later were excluded.

Generated by immunoSEQ multiplex PCR, the TCRdb table keeps only in-frame clones and is missing some. This sample has nearly 55,000 clones, with about 85% found just once. On this clone: Its antigen is unknown.

The CDR3 extends over 13 amino acids. V lost 8 bases and J lost 4; bases outside the gene matches: 4. CDR1 and CDR2 from the germline V gene are SQVTM and ANQGSEA. Each patient's relapse followed autologous stem cell transplantation, and brentuximab vedotin exposure varied. Reported best responses ranged across complete response, partial response or progressive disease. The TCR was taken from a human donor with classical Hodgkin lymphoma. V gene TRBV29-1 combines with J gene TRBJ2-2, with 10 bases matching TRBD1. The sample here was peripheral blood mononuclear cells (PBMCs), taken at baseline. CDR3: CSTRQGATGELFF. The CDR3 DNA sequence: TGCAGCACAAGACAGGGGGCCACCGGGGAGCTGTTTTTT.